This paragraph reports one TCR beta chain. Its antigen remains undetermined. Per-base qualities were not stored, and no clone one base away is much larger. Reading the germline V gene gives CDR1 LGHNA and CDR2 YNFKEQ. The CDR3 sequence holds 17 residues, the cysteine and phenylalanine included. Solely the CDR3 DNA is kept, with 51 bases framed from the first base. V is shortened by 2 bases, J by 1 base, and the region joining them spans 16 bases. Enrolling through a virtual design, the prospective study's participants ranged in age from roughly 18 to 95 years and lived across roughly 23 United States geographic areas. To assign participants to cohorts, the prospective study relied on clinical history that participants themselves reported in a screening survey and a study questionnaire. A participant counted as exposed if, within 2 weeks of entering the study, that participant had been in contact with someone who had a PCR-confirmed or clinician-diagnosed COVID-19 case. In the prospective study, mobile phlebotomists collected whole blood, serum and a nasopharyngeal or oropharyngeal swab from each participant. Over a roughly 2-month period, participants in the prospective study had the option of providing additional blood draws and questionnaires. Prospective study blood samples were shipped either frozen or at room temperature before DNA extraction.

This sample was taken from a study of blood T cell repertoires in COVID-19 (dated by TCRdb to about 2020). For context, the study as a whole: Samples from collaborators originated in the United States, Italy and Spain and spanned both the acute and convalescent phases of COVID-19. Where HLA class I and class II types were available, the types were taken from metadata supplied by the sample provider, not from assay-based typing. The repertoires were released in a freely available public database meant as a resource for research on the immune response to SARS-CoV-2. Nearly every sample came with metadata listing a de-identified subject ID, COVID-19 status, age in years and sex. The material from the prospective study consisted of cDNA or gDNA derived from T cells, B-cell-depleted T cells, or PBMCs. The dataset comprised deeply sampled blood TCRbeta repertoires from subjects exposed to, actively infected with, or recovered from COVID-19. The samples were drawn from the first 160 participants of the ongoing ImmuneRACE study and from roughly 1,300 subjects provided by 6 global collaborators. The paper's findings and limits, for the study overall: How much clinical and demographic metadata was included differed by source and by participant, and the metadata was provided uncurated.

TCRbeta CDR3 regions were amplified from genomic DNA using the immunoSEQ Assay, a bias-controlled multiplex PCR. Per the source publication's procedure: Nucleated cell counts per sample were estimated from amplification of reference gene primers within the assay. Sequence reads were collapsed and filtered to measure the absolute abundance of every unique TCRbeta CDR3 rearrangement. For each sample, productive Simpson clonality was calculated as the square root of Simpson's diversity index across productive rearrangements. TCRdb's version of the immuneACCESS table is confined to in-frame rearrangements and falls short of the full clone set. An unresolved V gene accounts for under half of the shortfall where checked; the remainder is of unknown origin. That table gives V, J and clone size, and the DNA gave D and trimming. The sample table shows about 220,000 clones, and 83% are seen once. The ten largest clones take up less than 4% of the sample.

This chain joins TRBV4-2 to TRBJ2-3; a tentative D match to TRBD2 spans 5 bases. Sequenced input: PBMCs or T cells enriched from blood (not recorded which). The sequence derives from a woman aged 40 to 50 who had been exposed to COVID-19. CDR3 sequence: CASSQTDASWGTDTQYF. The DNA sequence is TGTGCCAGCAGCCAAACCGATGCTAGCTGGGGCACAGATACGCAGTATTTT.